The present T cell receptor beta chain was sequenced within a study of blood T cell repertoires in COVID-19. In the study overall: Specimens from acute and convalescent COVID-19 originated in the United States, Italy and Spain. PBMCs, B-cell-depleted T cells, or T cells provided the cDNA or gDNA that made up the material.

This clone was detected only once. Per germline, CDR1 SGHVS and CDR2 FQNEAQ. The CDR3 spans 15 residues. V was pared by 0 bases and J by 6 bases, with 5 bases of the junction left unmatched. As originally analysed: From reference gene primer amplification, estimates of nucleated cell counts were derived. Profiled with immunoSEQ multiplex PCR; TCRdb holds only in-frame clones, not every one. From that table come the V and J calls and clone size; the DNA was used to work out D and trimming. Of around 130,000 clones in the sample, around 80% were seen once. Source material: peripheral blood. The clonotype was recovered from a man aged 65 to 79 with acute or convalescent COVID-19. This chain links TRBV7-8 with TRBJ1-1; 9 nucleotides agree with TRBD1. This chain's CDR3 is CASSLALTGGAEAFF. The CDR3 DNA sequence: TGTGCCAGCAGCTTAGCGCTGACAGGGGGGGCTGAAGCTTTCTTT.